This T cell receptor (beta chain) derives from a study of T cells in Graves' hyperthyroidism and ophthalmopathy. The PBMCs were taken from more than 8 ml of fresh peripheral blood. Researchers amplified the TCR beta CDR3 regions from RNA transcripts. With the HTBI primer set, the TCR CDR3 went through a first round of RT-PCR. TCRdb reprocessed the multiplex PCR reads via MiXCR and lists one record per CDR3 protein. This table has a few hundred thousand distinct CDR3 sequences, around 14% appearing once. This clonotype was counted at least ten times. The sequencing sample was made of blood. The clonotype originates from a woman aged 18-29 years with Graves' hyperthyroidism.

The CDR3 sequence is CASSQLFSLGGYTF. Here the CDR3 DNA reads TGTGCCAGCAGCCAATTATTCAGTCTGGGTGGCTACACCTTC. The chain employs TRBV14 and TRBJ1-2; D gene ambiguous. The germline V and J ends were trimmed by 2 bases and 7 bases, with 14 bases remaining between them. The length of the CDR3 is 14 residues. Per germline, CDR1 SGHDN and CDR2 FVKESK.